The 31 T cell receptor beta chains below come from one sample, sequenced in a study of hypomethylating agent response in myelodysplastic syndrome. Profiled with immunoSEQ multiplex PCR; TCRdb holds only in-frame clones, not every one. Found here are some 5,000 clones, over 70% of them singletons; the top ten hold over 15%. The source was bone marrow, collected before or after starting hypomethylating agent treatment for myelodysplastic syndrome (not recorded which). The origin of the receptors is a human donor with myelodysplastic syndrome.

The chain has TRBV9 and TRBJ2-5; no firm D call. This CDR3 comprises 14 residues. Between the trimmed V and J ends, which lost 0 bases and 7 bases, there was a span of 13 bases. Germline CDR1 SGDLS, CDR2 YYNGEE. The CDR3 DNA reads TGTGCCAGCAGCGTAGTGGCAGCTCTTGGGACCCAGTACTTC. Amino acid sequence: CASSVVAALGTQYF.

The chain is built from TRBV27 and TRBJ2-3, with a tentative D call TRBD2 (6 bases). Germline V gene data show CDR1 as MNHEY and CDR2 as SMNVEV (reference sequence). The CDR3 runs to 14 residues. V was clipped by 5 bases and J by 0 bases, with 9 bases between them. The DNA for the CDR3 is TGTGCCAGCAGTATCGGGACTAGCACAGATACGCAGTATTTT. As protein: CASSIGTSTDTQYF.

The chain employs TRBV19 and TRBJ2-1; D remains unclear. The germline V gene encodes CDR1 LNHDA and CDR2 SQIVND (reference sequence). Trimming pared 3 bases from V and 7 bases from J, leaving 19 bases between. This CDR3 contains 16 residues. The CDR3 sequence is CASSMRQPAFGNEQFF. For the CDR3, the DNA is TGTGCCAGTAGTATGCGGCAGCCTGCCTTTGGGAATGAGCAGTTCTTC.

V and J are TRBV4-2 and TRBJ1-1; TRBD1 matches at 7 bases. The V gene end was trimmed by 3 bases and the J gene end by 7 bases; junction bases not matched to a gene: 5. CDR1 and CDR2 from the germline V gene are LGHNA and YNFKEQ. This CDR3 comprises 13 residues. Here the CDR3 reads CASSQSGTVEAFF. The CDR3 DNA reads TGTGCCAGCAGCCAGTCCGGGACAGTTGAAGCTTTCTTT.

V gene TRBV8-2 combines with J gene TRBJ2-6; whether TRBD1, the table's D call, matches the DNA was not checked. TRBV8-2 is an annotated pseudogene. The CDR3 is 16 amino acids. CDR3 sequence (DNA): TGTGGCAATTTACACATAACACAAAGTCGGGCCAACGTCCTGACTTTC. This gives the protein CGNLHITQSRANVLTF.

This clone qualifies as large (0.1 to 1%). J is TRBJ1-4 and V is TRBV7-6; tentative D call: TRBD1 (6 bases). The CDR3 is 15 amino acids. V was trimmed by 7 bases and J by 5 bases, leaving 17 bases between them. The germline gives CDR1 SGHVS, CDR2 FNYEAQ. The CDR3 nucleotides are TGTGCCAGCACCCCCGAGGCGGGGGCGAATGAAAAACTGTTTTTT. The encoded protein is CASTPEAGANEKLFF.

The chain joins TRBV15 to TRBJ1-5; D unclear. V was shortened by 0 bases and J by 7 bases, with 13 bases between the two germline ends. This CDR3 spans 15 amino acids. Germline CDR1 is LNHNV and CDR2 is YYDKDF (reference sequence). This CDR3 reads CATSRDRTSFQPQHF. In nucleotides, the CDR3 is TGTGCCACCAGCAGAGATAGGACCAGCTTCCAGCCCCAGCATTTT.

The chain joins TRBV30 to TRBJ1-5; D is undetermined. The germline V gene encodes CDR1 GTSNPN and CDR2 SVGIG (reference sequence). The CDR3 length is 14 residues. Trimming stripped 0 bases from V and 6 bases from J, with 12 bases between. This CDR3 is CAWSVRAGGQPQHF. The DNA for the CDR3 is TGTGCCTGGAGTGTACGGGCTGGCGGTCAGCCCCAGCATTTT.

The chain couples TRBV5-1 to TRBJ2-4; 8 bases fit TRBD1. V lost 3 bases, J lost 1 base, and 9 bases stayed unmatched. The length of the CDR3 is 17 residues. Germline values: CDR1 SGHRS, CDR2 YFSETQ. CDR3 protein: CASSSTGDRIAKNIQYF. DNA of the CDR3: TGCGCCAGCAGCTCTACAGGGGACAGGATCGCCAAAAACATTCAGTACTTC. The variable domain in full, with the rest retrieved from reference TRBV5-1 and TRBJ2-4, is KAGVTQTPRYLIKTRGQQVTLSCSPISGHRSVSWYQQTPGQGLQFLFEYFSETQRNKGNFPGRFSGRQFSNSRSEMNVSTLELGDSALYLCASSSTGDRIAKNIQYFGAGTRLSVL.

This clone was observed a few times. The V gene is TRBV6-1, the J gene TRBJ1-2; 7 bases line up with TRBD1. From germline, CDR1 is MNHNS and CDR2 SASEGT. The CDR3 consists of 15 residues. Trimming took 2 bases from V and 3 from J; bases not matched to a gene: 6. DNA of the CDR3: TGTGCCAGCAGTGAAAGGACAGGTACTTACTATGGCTACACCTTC. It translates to CASSERTGTYYGYTF.

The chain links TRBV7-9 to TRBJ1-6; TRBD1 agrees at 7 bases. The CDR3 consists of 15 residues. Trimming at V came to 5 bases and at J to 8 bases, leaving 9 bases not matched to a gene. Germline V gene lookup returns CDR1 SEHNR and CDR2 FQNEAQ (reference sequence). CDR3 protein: CASSQGTASDSPLHF. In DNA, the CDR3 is TGTGCCAGCAGCCAGGGGACAGCAAGTGATTCACCCCTCCACTTT.

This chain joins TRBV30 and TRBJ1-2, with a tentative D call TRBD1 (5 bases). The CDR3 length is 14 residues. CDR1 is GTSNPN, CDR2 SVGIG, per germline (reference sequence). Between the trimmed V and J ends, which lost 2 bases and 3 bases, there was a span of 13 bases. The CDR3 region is CAWSRGKGDYGYTF. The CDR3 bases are TGTGCCTGGAGTAGGGGAAAGGGAGACTATGGCTACACCTTC.

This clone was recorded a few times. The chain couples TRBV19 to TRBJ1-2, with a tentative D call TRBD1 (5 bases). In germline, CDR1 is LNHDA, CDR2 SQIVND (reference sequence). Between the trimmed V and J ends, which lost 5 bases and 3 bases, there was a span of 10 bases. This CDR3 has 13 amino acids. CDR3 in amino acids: CASSQRGYYGYTF. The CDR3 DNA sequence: TGTGCCAGTAGTCAACGGGGGTACTATGGCTACACCTTC.

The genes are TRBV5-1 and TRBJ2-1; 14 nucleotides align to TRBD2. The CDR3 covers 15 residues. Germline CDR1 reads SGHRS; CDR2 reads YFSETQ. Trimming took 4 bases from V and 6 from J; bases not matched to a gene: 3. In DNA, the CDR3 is TGCGCCAGCAGCGGCGGACTAGCGGGGGGCAATGAGCAGTTCTTC. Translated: CASSGGLAGGNEQFF. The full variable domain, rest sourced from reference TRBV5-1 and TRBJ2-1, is KAGVTQTPRYLIKTRGQQVTLSCSPISGHRSVSWYQQTPGQGLQFLFEYFSETQRNKGNFPGRFSGRQFSNSRSEMNVSTLELGDSALYLCASSGGLAGGNEQFFGPGTRLTVL.

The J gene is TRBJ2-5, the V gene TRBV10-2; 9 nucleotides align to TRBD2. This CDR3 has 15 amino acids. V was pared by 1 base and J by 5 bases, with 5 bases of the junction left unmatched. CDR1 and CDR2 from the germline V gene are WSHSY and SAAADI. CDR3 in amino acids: CASSELAGAGETQYF. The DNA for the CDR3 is TGCGCCAGCAGTGAGTTAGCGGGGGCCGGGGAGACCCAGTACTTC.

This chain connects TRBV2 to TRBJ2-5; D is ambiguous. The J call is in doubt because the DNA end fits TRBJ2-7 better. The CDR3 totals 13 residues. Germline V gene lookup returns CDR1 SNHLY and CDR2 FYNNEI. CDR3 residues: CASKGSIRIEQYF. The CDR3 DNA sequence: TGTGCCAGCAAGGGATCCATACGGATCGAGCAGTACTTC.

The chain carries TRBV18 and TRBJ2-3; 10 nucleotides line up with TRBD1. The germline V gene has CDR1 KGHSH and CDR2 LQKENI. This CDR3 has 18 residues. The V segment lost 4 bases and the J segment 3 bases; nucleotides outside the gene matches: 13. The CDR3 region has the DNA TGTGCCAGCTCACGCTTACTTACAGGGACAGGGGAGACAGATACGCAGTATTTT. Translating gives CASSRLLTGTGETDTQYF.

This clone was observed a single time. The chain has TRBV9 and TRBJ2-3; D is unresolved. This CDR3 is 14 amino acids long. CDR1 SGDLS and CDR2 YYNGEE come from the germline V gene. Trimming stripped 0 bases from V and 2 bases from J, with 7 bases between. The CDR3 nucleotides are TGTGCCAGCAGCGTAGACAGCTACACAGATACGCAGTATTTT. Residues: CASSVDSYTDTQYF.

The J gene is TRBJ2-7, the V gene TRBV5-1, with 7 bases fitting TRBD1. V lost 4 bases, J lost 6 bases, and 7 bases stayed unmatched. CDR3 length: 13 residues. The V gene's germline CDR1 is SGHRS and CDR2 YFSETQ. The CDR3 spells CASSPGRGSEQYF. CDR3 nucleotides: TGCGCCAGCAGCCCGGGCAGGGGGAGCGAGCAGTACTTC.

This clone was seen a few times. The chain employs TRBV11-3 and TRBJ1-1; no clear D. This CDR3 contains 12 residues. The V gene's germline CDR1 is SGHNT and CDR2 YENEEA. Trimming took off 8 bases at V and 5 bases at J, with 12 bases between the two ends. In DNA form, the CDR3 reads TGTGCCAGCTGTAGGATTCGAACTGAAGCTTTCTTT. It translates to CASCRIRTEAFF. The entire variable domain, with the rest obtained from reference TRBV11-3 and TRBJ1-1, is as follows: EAGVVQSPRYKIIEKKQPVAFWCNPISGHNTLYWYLQNLGQGPELLIRYENEEAVDDSQLPKDRFSAERLKGVDSTLKIQPAELGDSAVYLCASCRIRTEAFFGQGTRLTVV.

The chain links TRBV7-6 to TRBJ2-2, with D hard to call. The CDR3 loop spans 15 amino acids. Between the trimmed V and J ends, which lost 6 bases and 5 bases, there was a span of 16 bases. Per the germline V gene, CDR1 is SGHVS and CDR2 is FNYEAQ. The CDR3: CASSTKGASTGELFF. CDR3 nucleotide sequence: TGTGCCAGCAGTACAAAGGGTGCGTCTACCGGGGAGCTGTTTTTT.

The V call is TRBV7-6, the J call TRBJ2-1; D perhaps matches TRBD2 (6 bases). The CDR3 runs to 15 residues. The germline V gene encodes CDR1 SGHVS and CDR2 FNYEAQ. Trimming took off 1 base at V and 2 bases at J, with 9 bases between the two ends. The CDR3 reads CASSLETGAYNEQFF. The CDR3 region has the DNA TGTGCCAGCAGCTTAGAGACGGGGGCCTACAATGAGCAGTTCTTC.

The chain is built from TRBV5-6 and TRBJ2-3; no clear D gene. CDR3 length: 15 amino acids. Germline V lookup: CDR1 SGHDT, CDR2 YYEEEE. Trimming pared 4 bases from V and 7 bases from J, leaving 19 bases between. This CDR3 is CASSPGPAAEYTQYF. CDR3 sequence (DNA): TGTGCCAGCAGCCCTGGGCCCGCTGCGGAATATACGCAGTATTTT.

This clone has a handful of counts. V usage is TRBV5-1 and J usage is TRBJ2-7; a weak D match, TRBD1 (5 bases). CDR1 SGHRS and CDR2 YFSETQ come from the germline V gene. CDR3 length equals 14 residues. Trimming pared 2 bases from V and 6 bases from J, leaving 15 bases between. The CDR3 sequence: CASSFLGQGGEQYF. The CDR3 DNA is TGCGCCAGCAGCTTCCTTGGGCAGGGTGGCGAGCAGTACTTC.

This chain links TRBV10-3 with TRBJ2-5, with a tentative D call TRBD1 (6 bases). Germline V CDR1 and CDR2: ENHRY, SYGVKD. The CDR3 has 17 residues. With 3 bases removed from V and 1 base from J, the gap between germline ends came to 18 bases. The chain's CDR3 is CAISEPRQVGGQETQYF. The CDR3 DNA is TGTGCCATCAGTGAACCCCGACAGGTTGGGGGCCAAGAGACCCAGTACTTC.

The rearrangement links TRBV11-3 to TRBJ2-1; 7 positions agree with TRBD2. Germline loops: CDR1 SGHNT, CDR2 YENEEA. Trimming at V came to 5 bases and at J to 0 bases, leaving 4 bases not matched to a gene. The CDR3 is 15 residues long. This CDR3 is CASSPVAGSYNEQFF. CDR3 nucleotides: TGTGCCAGCAGCCCGGTAGCGGGCTCCTACAATGAGCAGTTCTTC.

CDR3 bases: TGTGCCAGCAGCCAAGATCAGGCGGGACTAGCGGGGGGGAACACCGGGGAGCTGTTTTTT. Translation gives CASSQDQAGLAGGNTGELFF. This chain uses TRBV4-2 with TRBJ2-2, with TRBD2 matching over 15 bases. This CDR3 is built from 20 residues. The junction had 6 bases not matched to a gene; V was cut back by 0 bases and J by 1 base. Germline V lookup: CDR1 LGHNA, CDR2 YNFKEQ.

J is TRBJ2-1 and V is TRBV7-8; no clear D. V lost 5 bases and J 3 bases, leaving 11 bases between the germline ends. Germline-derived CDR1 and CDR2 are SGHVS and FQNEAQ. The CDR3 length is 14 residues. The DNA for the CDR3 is TGTGCCAGCAGCCTAATGGGGAACTACAATGAGCAGTTCTTC. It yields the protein CASSLMGNYNEQFF.

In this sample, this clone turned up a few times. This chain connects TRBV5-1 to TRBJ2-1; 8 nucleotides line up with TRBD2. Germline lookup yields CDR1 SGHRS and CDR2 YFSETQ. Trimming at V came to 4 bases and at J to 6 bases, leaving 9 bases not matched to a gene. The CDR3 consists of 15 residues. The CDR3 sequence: CASSPGTTSGNEQFF. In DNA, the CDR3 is TGCGCCAGCAGCCCAGGGACTACTAGCGGCAATGAGCAGTTCTTC.

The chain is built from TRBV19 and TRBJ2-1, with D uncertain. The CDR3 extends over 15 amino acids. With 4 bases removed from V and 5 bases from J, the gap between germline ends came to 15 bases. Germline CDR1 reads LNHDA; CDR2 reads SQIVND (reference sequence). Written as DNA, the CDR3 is TGTGCCAGTAGTACTCTCGGAGCTGTCAACAATGAGCAGTTCTTC. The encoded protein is CASSTLGAVNNEQFF.

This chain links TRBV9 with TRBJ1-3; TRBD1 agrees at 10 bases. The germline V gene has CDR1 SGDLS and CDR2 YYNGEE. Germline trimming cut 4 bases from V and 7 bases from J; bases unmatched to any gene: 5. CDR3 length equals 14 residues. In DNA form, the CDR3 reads TGTGCCAGCAGCACCCGGGACAGGGGTAACACCATATATTTT. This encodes CASSTRDRGNTIYF.